The 25 T cell receptor beta chains presented below share a single source sample, sequenced in a study of blood T cell repertoires in COVID-19. Data came from immunoSEQ multiplex PCR; TCRdb stores just in-frame clones and leaves some out. The data hold about 160,000 clones, with about four fifths observed a single time. The sample comprised peripheral blood. The receptors originated from a man between 35 and 55 years old who had recovered from COVID-19.

The V gene is TRBV6-5, the J gene TRBJ2-5; 7 nucleotides agree with TRBD2. CDR1 and CDR2 from the germline V gene are MNHEY and SVGAGI. Trimming took 0 bases from V and 3 from J; bases not matched to a gene: 7. CDR3 length equals 16 residues. The CDR3 spells CASSYSRASGKETQYF. In DNA, the CDR3 is TGTGCCAGCAGTTACTCGAGGGCTAGCGGAAAAGAGACCCAGTACTTC.

J is TRBJ1-5 and V is TRBV4-2; D is perhaps TRBD1 (6 bases). Germline V gene data show CDR1 as LGHNA and CDR2 as YNFKEQ. Trimming took off 0 bases at V and 9 bases at J, with 12 bases between the two ends. CDR3 length: 14 amino acids. CDR3 coding DNA: TGTGCCAGCAGCCAAGATAGGGGGATGCGGCCCCAGCATTTT. Its translation: CASSQDRGMRPQHF.

The rearrangement joins TRBV9 to TRBJ1-2; the D is unclear. V was clipped by 4 bases and J by 4 bases, with 17 bases between them. Per germline, CDR1 SGDLS and CDR2 YYNGEE. The CDR3 covers 15 residues. CDR3: CASSPRSGEGYGYTF. The CDR3, as DNA: TGTGCCAGCAGCCCACGCAGCGGGGAAGGCTATGGCTACACCTTC.

V and J are TRBV10-3 and TRBJ2-4; maybe TRBD2 (6 bases). The germline CDR1 and CDR2 sequences are ENHRY and SYGVKD. The CDR3 totals 16 residues. Trimming removed 2 bases from V and 0 bases from J, with 11 bases in between. This chain's CDR3 is CAISEPGEGAKNIQYF. In DNA, the CDR3 is TGTGCCATCAGTGAGCCGGGAGAAGGAGCCAAAAACATTCAGTACTTC.

The rearrangement links TRBV2 to TRBJ1-6, with a possible D match to TRBD1 (5 bases). Germline values: CDR1 SNHLY, CDR2 FYNNEI. This CDR3 spans 13 amino acids. The DNA for the CDR3 is TGTCCAAGCACCGATCCCGGGGGGTCACCCCTCCACTTT. Protein sequence: CPSTDPGGSPLHF.

The rearrangement links TRBV2 to TRBJ2-7; TRBD1 matches 9 bases. Germline V gives CDR1 SNHLY, CDR2 FYNNEI. Germline trimming cut 5 bases from V and 3 bases from J; bases unmatched to any gene: 5. The CDR3 is 14 residues long. The chain's CDR3 is CASSQTGGHYEQYF. The CDR3 DNA sequence: TGTGCCAGCAGTCAGACAGGGGGACACTACGAGCAGTACTTC.

This chain links TRBV6-5 with TRBJ1-2; 11 positions match TRBD1. The V gene's germline CDR1 is MNHEY and CDR2 SVGAGI. The CDR3 length is 15 residues. The trim removed 7 bases at V and 5 bases at J, leaving 9 bases unmatched. CDR3 DNA sequence: TGTGCCAGCACCCTGGGGACAGGGGGTATATATGGCTACACCTTC. It specifies CASTLGTGGIYGYTF.

V gene TRBV5-4 combines with J gene TRBJ2-7, with a tentative D call TRBD2 (5 bases). Per germline, CDR1 SGHNT and CDR2 YYREEE (reference sequence). Between the trimmed V and J ends, which lost 0 bases and 7 bases, there was a span of 17 bases. The CDR3 covers 15 residues. The CDR3 is CASSLAGLSRGEQYF. In nucleotides, the CDR3 is TGTGCCAGCAGCTTGGCGGGATTAAGCAGAGGGGAGCAGTACTTC.

V is TRBV30 and J is TRBJ2-2; maybe TRBD1 (6 bases). CDR3 length equals 13 residues. The V gene lost 3 bases and the J gene lost 4 bases, with 9 bases spanning the gap. Germline CDR1 reads GTSNPN; CDR2 reads SVGIG (reference sequence). The CDR3 reads CAWSQQGTGELFF. For the CDR3, the DNA is TGTGCCTGGAGCCAACAGGGCACCGGGGAGCTGTTTTTT.

This clone has a single count. The CDR3 loop is CASTAGYTGELFF. The CDR3 nucleotides are TGTGCCAGCACCGCAGGGTACACCGGGGAGCTGTTTTTT. This sequence joins TRBV11-2 and TRBJ2-2; D perhaps matches TRBD1 (5 bases). The V gene lost 7 bases and the J gene lost 3 bases, with 9 bases spanning the gap. This CDR3 comprises 13 residues. Germline lookup yields CDR1 SGHAT and CDR2 FQNNGV.

The V call is TRBV6-2 or TRBV6-3, the J call TRBJ2-7; the D gene is possibly TRBD2 (5 bases). V was clipped by 5 bases and J by 2 bases, with 16 bases between them. This CDR3 comprises 15 residues. CDR1 MNHEY and CDR2 SVGEGT come from the germline V gene. CDR3: CASSQPLLGPYEQYF. DNA for the CDR3: TGTGCCAGCAGTCAGCCACTACTAGGCCCCTACGAGCAGTACTTC.

The chain carries TRBV6-5 and TRBJ2-7, with D possibly TRBD2 on 6 matching bases. V lost 9 bases, J lost 4 bases, and 13 bases lay in between. The germline V gene has CDR1 MNHEY and CDR2 SVGAGI. The CDR3 spans 12 residues. Here the CDR3 DNA reads TGTGCCAGTGGGAGGCGGATGTACGAGCAGTACTTC. Its translation: CASGRRMYEQYF.

The V gene is TRBV27, the J gene TRBJ1-4; tentatively, D is TRBD1 (6 bases). Germline CDR1 MNHEY, CDR2 SMNVEV (reference sequence). Trimming shortened V by 5 bases and J by 6 bases, and 16 bases separated the two germline ends. CDR3 length: 15 residues. The CDR3 bases are TGTGCCAGCAGTGCGTACAGGGCGTCGGATGAAAAACTGTTTTTT. Amino acid sequence: CASSAYRASDEKLFF.

The chain employs TRBV4-2 and TRBJ2-1; 10 nucleotides match TRBD2. The CDR3 runs to 15 residues. CDR1 is LGHNA and CDR2 is YNFKEQ in the germline V gene. The V segment lost 8 bases and the J segment 6 bases; nucleotides outside the gene matches: 10. The CDR3 loop is CASGPGAGGPNEQFF. In DNA form, the CDR3 reads TGTGCCAGCGGGCCGGGAGCGGGGGGGCCCAATGAGCAGTTCTTC.

This rearrangement joins TRBV11-3 to TRBJ1-3; TRBD1 agrees at 7 bases. The ends lost 4 bases at V and 2 bases at J; junction bases unmatched: 2. Germline V gene data show CDR1 as SGHNT and CDR2 as YENEEA. There are 14 residues in the CDR3. CDR3 loop: CASSSGQAGNTIYF. In DNA, the CDR3 is TGTGCCAGCAGCTCAGGACAGGCTGGAAACACCATATATTTT.

The chain carries TRBV10-3 and TRBJ2-7; no firm D call. Germline V gene lookup returns CDR1 ENHRY and CDR2 SYGVKD. V was pared by 10 bases and J by 6 bases, with 10 bases between. This CDR3 has 10 residues. The CDR3 DNA sequence: TGTGCCACCTACGGCGGCGAGCAGTACTTC. This gives the protein CATYGGEQYF.

A single count supports this clone. The chain links TRBV19 to TRBJ2-5; 7 bases are a match to TRBD1. The CDR3 spans 13 residues. The J segment lost 5 bases and the V segment lost 3 bases, leaving 3 bases of the junction unmatched. Per the germline V gene, CDR1 is LNHDA and CDR2 is SQIVND (reference sequence). The CDR3 sequence: CASSMTGSETQYF. The CDR3 coding sequence is TGTGCCAGTAGTATGACAGGGTCGGAGACCCAGTACTTC. The full variable domain, completed using reference TRBV19 and TRBJ2-5, is DGGITQSPKYLFRKEGQNVTLSCEQNLNHDAMYWYRQDPGQGLRLIYYSQIVNDFQKGDIAEGYSVSREKKESFPLTVTSAQKNPTAFYLCASSMTGSETQYFGPGTRLLVL.

The chain couples TRBV27 to TRBJ1-3, with D perhaps TRBD1 (5 bases). Germline CDR1 and CDR2: MNHEY and SMNVEV (reference sequence). V lost 6 bases, J lost 2 bases, and 11 bases lay in between. The CDR3 runs 14 residues. The CDR3 reads CASSIGGAGNTIYF. CDR3 nucleotides: TGTGCCAGCAGCATCGGGGGGGCTGGAAACACCATATATTTT.

The genes are TRBV7-3 and TRBJ1-1; no clear D. CDR1 is SGHTA and CDR2 is FQGTGA in the germline V gene. The CDR3 runs to 13 residues. V was shortened by 5 bases and J by 4 bases, with 11 bases between the two germline ends. The DNA of the CDR3 is TGTGCCAGCAGCCTCACGGGGTTCACTGAAGCTTTCTTT. Its translation: CASSLTGFTEAFF.

This chain connects TRBV4-3 to TRBJ2-1, with TRBD1 identical over 8 bases. Germline V gene data show CDR1 as LGHNA and CDR2 as YSLEER. The length of the CDR3 is 16 residues. Trimming at V came to 4 bases and at J to 0 bases, leaving 5 bases not matched to a gene. The CDR3 coding sequence is TGCGCCAGCAGCCGGGCGGGGACAGGCTCCTACAATGAGCAGTTCTTC. Amino acid sequence: CASSRAGTGSYNEQFF.

CDR3 DNA: TGTGCCAGCAGCTCCTGGACAGTGCCCGGGGAGCTGTTTTTT. Its translation: CASSSWTVPGELFF. The chain recombines TRBV5-4 with TRBJ2-2, with a possible D match to TRBD1 (6 bases). The CDR3 consists of 14 residues. Germline values: CDR1 SGHNT, CDR2 YYREEE (reference sequence). Trimming cost V 3 bases and J 6 bases, with 12 bases left between them.

This CDR3 is CASSQDAITSGGYQETQYF. The CDR3 nucleotides read TGTGCCAGCAGCCAAGACGCGATAACTAGCGGGGGGTACCAAGAGACCCAGTACTTC. This chain links TRBV14 with TRBJ2-5; TRBD2 agrees at 12 bases. V shed 0 bases and J 0 bases; nucleotides not matched to a gene: 8. CDR3 length: 19 amino acids. Germline loops: CDR1 SGHDN, CDR2 FVKESK.

The chain recombines TRBV6-2 or TRBV6-3 with TRBJ1-1; 8 bases fit TRBD1. This CDR3 is built from 16 residues. The V and J ends lost 2 bases and 3 bases, in that order; junction bases with no gene match: 8. Per germline, CDR1 MNHEY and CDR2 SVGEGT. The CDR3, as DNA: TGTGCCAGCAGTTACCGCAAGACAGGGGAGGACACTGAAGCTTTCTTT. Its translation is CASSYRKTGEDTEAFF.

The chain combines TRBV30 with TRBJ2-5; the D gene is possibly TRBD1 (5 bases). The CDR3 is made up of 12 amino acids. Germline V lookup: CDR1 GTSNPN, CDR2 SVGIG (reference sequence). With 7 bases removed from V and 2 bases from J, the gap between germline ends came to 11 bases. The CDR3 spells CASDRGQETQYF. The CDR3 coding sequence is TGTGCCTCGGATAGGGGACAAGAGACCCAGTACTTC.

V usage is TRBV2 and J usage is TRBJ2-4; 8 positions match TRBD1. V was pared by 8 bases and J by 3 bases, with 6 bases of the junction left unmatched. The CDR3 totals 14 residues. CDR1 SNHLY and CDR2 FYNNEI come from the germline V gene. DNA of the CDR3: TGTGCCAGCGGCCAGGGGGCAAACAAAAACATTCAGTACTTC. It codes for CASGQGANKNIQYF.